The 8 T cell receptor beta chains given below trace back to one sample, sequenced in a study of CD8+ T cells in alopecia areata. Once RNA had been extracted, it was reverse transcribed into cDNA to act as the sequencing template. Assay used: immunoSEQ multiplex PCR; TCRdb lists only in-frame clones, some missing. This table holds roughly 250,000 clones, 60% found once. Treatment here: oral pan-JAK inhibitor, 5-10 mg twice daily. Sample: CD4+ T cells sorted from blood, taken between weeks 51 and 54, from a patient treated with tofacitinib. The receptors were sampled from a human donor with alopecia areata.

This sequence joins TRBV13 and TRBJ2-1, with 14 bases fitting TRBD2. The germline V gene encodes CDR1 PRHDT and CDR2 FYEKMQ (reference sequence). V was clipped by 2 bases and J by 2 bases; unmatched bases: 14. The length of the CDR3 is 21 residues. The CDR3 DNA reads TGTGCCAGCAGCTTAAGGCCACCCGGACTAGCGGGGGGAAAAACCTACAATGAGCAGTTCTTC. Protein sequence: CASSLRPPGLAGGKTYNEQFF. Supplemented by reference TRBV13 and TRBJ2-1, the full variable domain reads AAGVIQSPRHLIKEKRETATLKCYPIPRHDTVYWYQQGPGQDPQFLISFYEKMQSDKGSIPDRFSAQQFSDYHSELNMSSLELGDSALYFCASSLRPPGLAGGKTYNEQFFGPGTRLTVL.

The V gene is TRBV30, the J gene TRBJ1-2; D ambiguous. CDR3 length equals 13 residues. V lost 3 bases to trimming and J lost 4 bases, with 12 bases between them. Germline V lookup: CDR1 GTSNPN, CDR2 SVGIG (reference sequence). The CDR3: CAWSTDFSYGYTF. In nucleotides, the CDR3 is TGTGCCTGGAGCACCGATTTCTCCTATGGCTACACCTTC.

The CDR3 DNA reads TGCGCCAGCAGCCCCGAGACCGGGACACCTCAAGAGACCCAGTACTTC. Its protein product is CASSPETGTPQETQYF. The chain employs TRBV5-1 and TRBJ2-5; D may be TRBD1 (6 bases). Trimming took off 4 bases at V and 2 bases at J, with 18 bases between the two ends. Looked up from germline, CDR1 is SGHRS and CDR2 is YFSETQ. CDR3 length: 16 amino acids.

The chain employs TRBV7-6 and TRBJ2-1; 16 bases line up with TRBD2. There are 17 residues in the CDR3. Germline V gene sequence: CDR1 SGHVS, CDR2 FNYEAQ. The J segment lost 6 bases and the V segment lost 2 bases, leaving 4 bases of the junction unmatched. The CDR3 spells CASSLMGLAGGVNEQFF. CDR3 nucleotides: TGTGCCAGCAGCTTAATGGGACTAGCGGGGGGGGTCAATGAGCAGTTCTTC.

Turning to this clone: Other DNA sequences in the same sample also yield this CDR3. The chain links TRBV2 to TRBJ2-2; D is perhaps TRBD1 (6 bases). CDR3 length: 15 residues. Deletions cut 3 bases from V and 0 bases from J, with 8 bases between. In germline, CDR1 is SNHLY, CDR2 FYNNEI. The CDR3 coding sequence is TGTGCCAGCAGTGAGCAGGGGCCGAACACCGGGGAGCTGTTTTTT. Translated: CASSEQGPNTGELFF.

The V gene is TRBV2, the J gene TRBJ1-5, with D hard to call. The CDR3 length is 14 residues. Trimming stripped 1 base from V and 5 bases from J, with 9 bases between. Germline-derived CDR1 and CDR2 are SNHLY and FYNNEI. For the CDR3, the DNA is TGTGCCAGCAGTGAAGAAAATGCGTATCAGCCCCAGCATTTT. This encodes CASSEENAYQPQHF. The full variable domain, its missing parts supplied by reference TRBV2 and TRBJ1-5, is EPEVTQTPSHQVTQMGQEVILRCVPISNHLYFYWYRQILGQKVEFLVSFYNNEISEKSEIFDDQFSVERPDGSNFTLKIRSTKLEDSAMYFCASSEENAYQPQHFGDGTRLSIL.

J is TRBJ1-1 and V is TRBV29-1; D might be TRBD1 (5 bases). The ends were cut back, 0 bases at V and 3 bases at J, with 14 bases in the middle. The CDR3 has 15 amino acids. Germline loops: CDR1 SQVTM, CDR2 ANQGSEA. The CDR3 loop is CSVEDLGGADTEAFF. CDR3 nucleotide sequence: TGCAGCGTTGAAGATCTCGGAGGGGCAGACACTGAAGCTTTCTTT.

The chain joins TRBV30 to TRBJ2-1, with TRBD2 as a possible D gene (6 bases). V dropped 5 bases and J dropped 5 bases, with 13 bases sitting between them. Germline CDR1 and CDR2: GTSNPN and SVGIG (reference sequence). This CDR3 spans 13 amino acids. The CDR3: CAWFRWGDNEQFF. CDR3 DNA sequence: TGTGCCTGGTTCCGGTGGGGGGACAATGAGCAGTTCTTC.